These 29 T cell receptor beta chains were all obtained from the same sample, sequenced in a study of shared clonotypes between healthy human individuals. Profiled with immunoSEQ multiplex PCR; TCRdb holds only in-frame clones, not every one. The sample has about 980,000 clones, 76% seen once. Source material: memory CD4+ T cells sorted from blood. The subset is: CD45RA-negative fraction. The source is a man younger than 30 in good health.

The CDR3 DNA reads TGTGCCATCAGCAGGACTGAAAGAGATAATGAGCAGTTCTTC. This translates into CAISRTERDNEQFF. The chain combines TRBV10-3 with TRBJ2-1; D perhaps matches TRBD2 (5 bases). Trimming stripped 6 bases from V and 7 bases from J, with 16 bases between. The CDR3 totals 14 residues. Germline CDR1 reads ENHRY; CDR2 reads SYGVKD.

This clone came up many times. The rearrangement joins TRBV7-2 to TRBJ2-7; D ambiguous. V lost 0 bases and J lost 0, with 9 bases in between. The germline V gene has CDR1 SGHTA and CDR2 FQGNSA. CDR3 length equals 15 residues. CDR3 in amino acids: CASSLAVGTSYEQYF. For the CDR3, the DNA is TGTGCCAGCAGCTTAGCAGTTGGCACCTCCTACGAGCAGTACTTC.

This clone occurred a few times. CDR3 loop: CASGKTGEGEAFF. The CDR3, as DNA: TGTGCCAGTGGTAAGACAGGGGAGGGCGAAGCTTTCTTT. V and J are TRBV19 and TRBJ1-1; 8 bases map to TRBD1. The CDR3 is 13 amino acids. V lost 8 bases to trimming and J lost 8 bases; unmatched junction nucleotides: 10. Per germline, CDR1 LNHDA and CDR2 SQIVND (reference sequence).

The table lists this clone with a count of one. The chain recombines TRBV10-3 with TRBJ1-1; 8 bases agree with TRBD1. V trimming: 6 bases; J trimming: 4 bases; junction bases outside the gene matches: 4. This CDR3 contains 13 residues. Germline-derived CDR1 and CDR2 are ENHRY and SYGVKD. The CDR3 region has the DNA TGTGCCATCAGCAACGGACAGGGCACTGAAGCTTTCTTT. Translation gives CAISNGQGTEAFF.

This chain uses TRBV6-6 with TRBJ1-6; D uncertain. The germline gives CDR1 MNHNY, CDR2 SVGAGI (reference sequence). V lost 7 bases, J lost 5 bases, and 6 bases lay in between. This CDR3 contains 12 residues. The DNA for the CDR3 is TGTGCCAGCACCCAAAATAATTCACCCCTCCACTTT. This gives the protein CASTQNNSPLHF.

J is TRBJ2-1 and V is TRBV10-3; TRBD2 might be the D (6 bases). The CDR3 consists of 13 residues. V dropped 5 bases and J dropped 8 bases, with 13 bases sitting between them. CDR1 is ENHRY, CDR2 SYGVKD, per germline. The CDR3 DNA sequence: TGTGCCATCAGTCTTCGCGGAGGGGATGAGCAGTTCTTC. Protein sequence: CAISLRGGDEQFF.

The CDR3 loop is CASSINQPQHF. The DNA of the CDR3 is TGTGCCAGCAGTATAAATCAGCCCCAGCATTTT. The chain joins TRBV6-1 to TRBJ1-5; D gene uncertain. Germline V gene lookup returns CDR1 MNHNS and CDR2 SASEGT. V lost 5 bases and J 4 bases, leaving 3 bases between the germline ends. The CDR3 is 11 amino acids.

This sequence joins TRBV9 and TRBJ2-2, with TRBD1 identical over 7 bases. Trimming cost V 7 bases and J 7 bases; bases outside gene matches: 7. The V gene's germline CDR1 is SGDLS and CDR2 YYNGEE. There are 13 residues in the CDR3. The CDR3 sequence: CASRGQLGGELFF. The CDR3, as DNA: TGTGCCAGCCGGGGACAGCTTGGCGGGGAGCTGTTTTTT.

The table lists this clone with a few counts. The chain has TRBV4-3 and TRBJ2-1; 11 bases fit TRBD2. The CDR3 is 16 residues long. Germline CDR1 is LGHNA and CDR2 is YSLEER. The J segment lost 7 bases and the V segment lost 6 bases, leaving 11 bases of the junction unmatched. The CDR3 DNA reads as TGCGCCAGCAGTCACTTACTAGCGGGAGCGGTGAATGAGCAGTTCTTC. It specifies CASSHLLAGAVNEQFF.

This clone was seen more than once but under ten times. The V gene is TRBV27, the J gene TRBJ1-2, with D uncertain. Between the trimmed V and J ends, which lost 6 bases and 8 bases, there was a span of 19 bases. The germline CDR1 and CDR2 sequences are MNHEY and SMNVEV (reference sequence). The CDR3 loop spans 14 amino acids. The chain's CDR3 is CASSSPRASWGYTF. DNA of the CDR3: TGTGCCAGCAGCTCCCCCCGAGCGTCGTGGGGCTACACCTTC.

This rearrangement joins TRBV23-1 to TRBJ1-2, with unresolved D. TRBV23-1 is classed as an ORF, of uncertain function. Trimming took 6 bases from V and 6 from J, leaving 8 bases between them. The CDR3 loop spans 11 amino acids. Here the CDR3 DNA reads TGCGCCAGCAGACCAAATAATGGCTACACCTTC. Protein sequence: CASRPNNGYTF.

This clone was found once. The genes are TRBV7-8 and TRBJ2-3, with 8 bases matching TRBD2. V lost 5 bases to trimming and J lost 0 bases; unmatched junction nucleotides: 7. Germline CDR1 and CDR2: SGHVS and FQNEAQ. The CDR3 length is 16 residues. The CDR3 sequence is CASSTTPSGSTDTQYF. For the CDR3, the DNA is TGTGCCAGCAGCACCACTCCTAGCGGGAGCACAGATACGCAGTATTTT. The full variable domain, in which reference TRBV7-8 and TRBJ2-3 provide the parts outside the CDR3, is GAGVSQSPRYKVAKRGQDVALRCDPISGHVSLFWYQQALGQGPEFLTYFQNEAQLDKSGLPSDRFFAERPEGSVSTLKIQRTQQEDSAVYLCASSTTPSGSTDTQYFGPGTRLTVL.

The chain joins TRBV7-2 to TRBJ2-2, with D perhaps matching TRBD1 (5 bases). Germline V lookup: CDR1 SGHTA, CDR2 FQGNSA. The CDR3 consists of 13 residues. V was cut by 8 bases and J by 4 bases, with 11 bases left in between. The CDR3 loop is CASAWGPTGELFF. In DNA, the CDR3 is TGTGCCAGCGCCTGGGGCCCCACCGGGGAGCTGTTTTTT.

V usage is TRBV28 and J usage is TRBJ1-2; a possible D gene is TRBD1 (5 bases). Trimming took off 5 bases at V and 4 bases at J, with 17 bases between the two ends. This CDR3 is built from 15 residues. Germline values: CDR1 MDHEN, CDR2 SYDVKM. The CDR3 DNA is TGTGCCAGCAGTCTCTTGTTAGGGGAGGGCTATGGCTACACCTTC. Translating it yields CASSLLLGEGYGYTF.

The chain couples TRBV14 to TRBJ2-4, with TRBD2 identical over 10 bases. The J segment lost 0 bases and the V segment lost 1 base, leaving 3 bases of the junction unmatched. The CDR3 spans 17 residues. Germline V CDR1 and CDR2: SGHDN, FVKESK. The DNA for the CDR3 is TGTGCCAGCAGCCAAGGCGGACTAGCGGTAGCCAAAAACATTCAGTACTTC. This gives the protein CASSQGGLAVAKNIQYF.

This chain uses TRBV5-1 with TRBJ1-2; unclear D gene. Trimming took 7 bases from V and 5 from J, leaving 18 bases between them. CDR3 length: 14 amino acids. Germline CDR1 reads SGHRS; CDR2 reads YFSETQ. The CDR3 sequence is CASGPDGTGYGYTF. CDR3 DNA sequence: TGCGCCAGCGGCCCGGACGGAACCGGGTATGGCTACACCTTC.

CDR3 residues: CASRRTGGVSGANVLTF. The CDR3, as DNA: TGTGCCAGTAGAAGGACAGGGGGTGTATCTGGGGCCAACGTCCTGACTTTC. The V gene is TRBV19, the J gene TRBJ2-6, with 10 bases lining up with TRBD1. CDR3 length: 17 residues. Germline CDR1 reads LNHDA; CDR2 reads SQIVND (reference sequence). V shed 6 bases and J 1 base; nucleotides not matched to a gene: 6.

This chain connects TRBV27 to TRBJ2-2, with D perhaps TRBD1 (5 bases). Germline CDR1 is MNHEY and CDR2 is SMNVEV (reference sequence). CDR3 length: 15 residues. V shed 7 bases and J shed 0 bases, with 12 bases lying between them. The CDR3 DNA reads TGTGCCAGCAATAAACAGGCCTCGAACACCGGGGAGCTGTTTTTT. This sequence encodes CASNKQASNTGELFF.

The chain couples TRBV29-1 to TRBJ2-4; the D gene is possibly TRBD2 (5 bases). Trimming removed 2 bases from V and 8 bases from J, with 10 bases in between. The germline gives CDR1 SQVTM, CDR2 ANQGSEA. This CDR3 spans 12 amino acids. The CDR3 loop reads CSVEIPRDIQYF. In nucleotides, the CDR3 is TGCAGCGTTGAAATCCCGAGGGACATTCAGTACTTC. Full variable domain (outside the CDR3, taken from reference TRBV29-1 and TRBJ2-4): SAVISQKPSRDICQRGTSLTIQCQVDSQVTMMFWYRQQPGQSLTLIATANQGSEATYESGFVIDKFPISRPNLTFSTLTVSNMSPEDSSIYLCSVEIPRDIQYFGAGTRLSVL.

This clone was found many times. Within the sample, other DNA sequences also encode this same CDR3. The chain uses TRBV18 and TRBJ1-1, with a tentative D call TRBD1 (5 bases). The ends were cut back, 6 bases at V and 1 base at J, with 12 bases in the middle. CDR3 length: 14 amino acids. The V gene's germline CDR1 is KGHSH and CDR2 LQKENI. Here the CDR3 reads CASSPGQTNTEAFF. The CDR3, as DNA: TGTGCCAGCTCTCCCGGACAAACGAACACTGAAGCTTTCTTT.

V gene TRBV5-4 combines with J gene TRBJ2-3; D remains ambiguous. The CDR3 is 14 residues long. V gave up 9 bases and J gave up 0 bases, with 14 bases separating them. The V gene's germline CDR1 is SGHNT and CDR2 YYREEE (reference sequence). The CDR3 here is CATSLGASTDTQYF. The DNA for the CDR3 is TGTGCCACCTCGCTAGGAGCCAGCACAGATACGCAGTATTTT.

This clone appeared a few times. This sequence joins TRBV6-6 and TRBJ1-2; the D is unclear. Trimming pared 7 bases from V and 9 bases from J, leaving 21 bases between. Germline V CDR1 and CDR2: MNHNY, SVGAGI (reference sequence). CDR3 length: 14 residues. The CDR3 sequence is CASNTGNDIVSYTF. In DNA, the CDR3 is TGTGCCAGCAACACGGGGAACGATATAGTGAGCTACACCTTC.

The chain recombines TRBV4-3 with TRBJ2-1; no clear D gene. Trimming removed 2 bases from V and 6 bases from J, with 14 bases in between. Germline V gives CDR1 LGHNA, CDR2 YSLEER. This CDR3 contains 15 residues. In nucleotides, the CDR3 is TGCGCCAGCAGCCAACGGACCGAAAGAGTCAATGAGCAGTTCTTC. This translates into CASSQRTERVNEQFF.

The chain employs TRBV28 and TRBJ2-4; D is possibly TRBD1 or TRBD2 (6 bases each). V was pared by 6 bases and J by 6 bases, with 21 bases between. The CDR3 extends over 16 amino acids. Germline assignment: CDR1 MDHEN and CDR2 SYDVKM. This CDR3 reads CASRDGGHSVTNIQYF. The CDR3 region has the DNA TGTGCCAGCAGGGACGGGGGACACAGTGTAACAAACATTCAGTACTTC.

In DNA form, the CDR3 reads TGTGCCAGCAGTTATCACTCCCTTGGGGCTTTCTTT. Translating gives CASSYHSLGAFF. The chain joins TRBV28 to TRBJ1-1; no firm D call. The CDR3 covers 12 residues. Germline V lookup: CDR1 MDHEN, CDR2 SYDVKM. V lost 4 bases, J lost 11 bases, and 14 bases lay in between.

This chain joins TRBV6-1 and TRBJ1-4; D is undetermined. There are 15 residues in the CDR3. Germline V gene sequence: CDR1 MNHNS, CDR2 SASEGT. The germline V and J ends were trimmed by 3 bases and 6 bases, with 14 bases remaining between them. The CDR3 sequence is CASSDPVRGDEKLFF. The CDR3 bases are TGTGCCAGCAGTGACCCCGTACGGGGTGATGAAAAACTGTTTTTT.

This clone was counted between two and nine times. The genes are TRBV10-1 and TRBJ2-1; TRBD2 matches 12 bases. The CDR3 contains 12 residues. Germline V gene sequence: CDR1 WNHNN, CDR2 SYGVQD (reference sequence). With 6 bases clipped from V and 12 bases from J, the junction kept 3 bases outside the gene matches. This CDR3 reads CASSMTSGGQFF. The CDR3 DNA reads TGCGCCAGCAGCATGACTAGCGGGGGGCAGTTCTTC.

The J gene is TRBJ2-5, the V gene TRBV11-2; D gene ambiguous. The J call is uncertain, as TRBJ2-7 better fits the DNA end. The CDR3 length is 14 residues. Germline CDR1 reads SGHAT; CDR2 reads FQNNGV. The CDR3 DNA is TGTGCCAGCAGCTTAGTGGCCCTTTCCTACGAGCAGTACTTC. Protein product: CASSLVALSYEQYF.

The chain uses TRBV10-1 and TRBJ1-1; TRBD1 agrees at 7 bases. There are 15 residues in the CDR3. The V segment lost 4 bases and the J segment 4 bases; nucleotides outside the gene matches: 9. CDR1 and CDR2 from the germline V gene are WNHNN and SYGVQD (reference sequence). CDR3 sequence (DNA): TGCGCCAGCAGTGCAACACAGGGGCTGGGCACTGAAGCTTTCTTT. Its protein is CASSATQGLGTEAFF.